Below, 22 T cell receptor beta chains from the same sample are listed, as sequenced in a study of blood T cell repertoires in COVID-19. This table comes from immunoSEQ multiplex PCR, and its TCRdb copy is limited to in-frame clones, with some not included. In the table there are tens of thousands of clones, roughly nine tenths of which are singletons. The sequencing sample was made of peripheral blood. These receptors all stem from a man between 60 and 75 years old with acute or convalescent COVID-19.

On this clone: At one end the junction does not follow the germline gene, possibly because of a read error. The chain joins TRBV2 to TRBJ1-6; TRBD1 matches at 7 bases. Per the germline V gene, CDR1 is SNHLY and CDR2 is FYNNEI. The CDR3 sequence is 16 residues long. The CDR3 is CASSEDRVGLHSPLHF. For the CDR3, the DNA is TGTGCCAGCAGCGAAGACAGGGTTGGGTTGCATTCACCCCTCCACTTT.

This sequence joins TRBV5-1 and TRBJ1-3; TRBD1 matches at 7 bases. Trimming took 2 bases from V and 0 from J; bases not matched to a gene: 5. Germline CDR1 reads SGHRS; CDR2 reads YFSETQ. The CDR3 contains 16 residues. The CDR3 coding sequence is TGCGCCAGCAGCTTAACCGGGACAGCCTCTGGAAACACCATATATTTT. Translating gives CASSLTGTASGNTIYF.

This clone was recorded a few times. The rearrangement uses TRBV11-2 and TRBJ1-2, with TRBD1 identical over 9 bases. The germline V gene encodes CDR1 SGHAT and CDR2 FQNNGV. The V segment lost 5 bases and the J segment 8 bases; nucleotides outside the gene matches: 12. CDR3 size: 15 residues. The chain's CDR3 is CASSRPGTGSLGYTF. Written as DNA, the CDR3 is TGTGCCAGCAGCCGTCCCGGGACAGGGTCTCTAGGCTACACCTTC.

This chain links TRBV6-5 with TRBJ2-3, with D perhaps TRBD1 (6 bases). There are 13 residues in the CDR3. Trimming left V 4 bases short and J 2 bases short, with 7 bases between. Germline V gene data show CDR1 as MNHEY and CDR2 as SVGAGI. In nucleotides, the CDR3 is TGTGCCAGCAGTTGGACAGTCACAGATACGCAGTATTTT. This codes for CASSWTVTDTQYF.

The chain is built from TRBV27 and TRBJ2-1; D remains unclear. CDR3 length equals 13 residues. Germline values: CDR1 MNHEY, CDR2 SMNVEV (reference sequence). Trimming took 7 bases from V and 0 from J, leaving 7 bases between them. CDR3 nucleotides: TGTGCCAGCACACCTACCTCCTACAATGAGCAGTTCTTC. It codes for CASTPTSYNEQFF.

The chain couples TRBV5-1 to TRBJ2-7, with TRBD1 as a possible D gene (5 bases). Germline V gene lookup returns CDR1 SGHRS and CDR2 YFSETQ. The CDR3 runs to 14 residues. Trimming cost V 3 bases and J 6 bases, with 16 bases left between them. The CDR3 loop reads CASSSLTGFREQYF. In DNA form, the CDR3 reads TGCGCCAGCAGCTCGTTAACAGGCTTCCGCGAGCAGTACTTC.

The CDR3 here is CASSPGRSGWFGNTIYF. The CDR3 DNA reads as TGTGCCAGCTCACCAGGTCGTTCGGGATGGTTTGGAAACACCATATATTTT. The chain uses TRBV18 and TRBJ1-3; no clear D. V lost 2 bases, J lost 3 bases, and 17 bases lay in between. The CDR3 runs 17 residues. Germline CDR1 and CDR2: KGHSH and LQKENI.

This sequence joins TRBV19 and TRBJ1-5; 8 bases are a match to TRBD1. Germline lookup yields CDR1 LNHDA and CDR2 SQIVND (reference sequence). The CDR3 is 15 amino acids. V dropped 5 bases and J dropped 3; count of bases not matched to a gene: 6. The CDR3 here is CASSGRTGFNQPQHF. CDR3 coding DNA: TGTGCCAGTAGTGGGCGGACAGGGTTCAATCAGCCCCAGCATTTT.

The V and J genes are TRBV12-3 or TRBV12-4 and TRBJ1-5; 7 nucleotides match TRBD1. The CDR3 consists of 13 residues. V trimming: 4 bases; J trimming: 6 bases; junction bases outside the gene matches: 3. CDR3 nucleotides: TGTGCCAGCAGTTCACAGGGGTTTCAGCCCCAGCATTTT. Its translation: CASSSQGFQPQHF.

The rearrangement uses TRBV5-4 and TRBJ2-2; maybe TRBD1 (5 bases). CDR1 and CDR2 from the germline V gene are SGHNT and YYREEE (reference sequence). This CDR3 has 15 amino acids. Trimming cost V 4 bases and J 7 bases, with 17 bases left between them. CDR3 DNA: TGTGCCAGCAGCATCGACCGGCAGGGATTCGGGGAGCTGTTTTTT. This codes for CASSIDRQGFGELFF.

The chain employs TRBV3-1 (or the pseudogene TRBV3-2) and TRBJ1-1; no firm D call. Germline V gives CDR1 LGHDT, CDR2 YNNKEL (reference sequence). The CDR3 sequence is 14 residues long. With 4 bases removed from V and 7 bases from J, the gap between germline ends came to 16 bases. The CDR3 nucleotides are TGTGCCAGCAGCCGAGGAGGCGGGCCTTATGAAGCTTTCTTT. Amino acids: CASSRGGGPYEAFF.

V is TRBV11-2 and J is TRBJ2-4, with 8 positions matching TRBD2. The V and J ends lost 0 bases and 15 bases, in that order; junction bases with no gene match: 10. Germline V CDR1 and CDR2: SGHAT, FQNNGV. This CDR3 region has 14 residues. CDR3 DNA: TGTGCCAGCAGCTTAGATACGGGAGGGCAGGGTTCGTACTTC. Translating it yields CASSLDTGGQGSYF.

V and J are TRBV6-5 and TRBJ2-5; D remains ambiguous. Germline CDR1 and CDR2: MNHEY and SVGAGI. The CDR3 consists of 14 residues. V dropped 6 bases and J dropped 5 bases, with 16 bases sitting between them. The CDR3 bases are TGTGCCAGCAGCATCACGACGAACGGGGAGACCCAGTACTTC. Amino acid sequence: CASSITTNGETQYF.

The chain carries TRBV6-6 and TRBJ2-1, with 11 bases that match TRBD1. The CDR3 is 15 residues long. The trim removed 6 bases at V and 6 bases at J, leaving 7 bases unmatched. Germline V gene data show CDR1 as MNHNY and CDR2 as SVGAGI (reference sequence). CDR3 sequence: CASSLPGTGGNEQFF. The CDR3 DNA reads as TGTGCCAGCAGCCTCCCCGGGACAGGGGGCAATGAGCAGTTCTTC.

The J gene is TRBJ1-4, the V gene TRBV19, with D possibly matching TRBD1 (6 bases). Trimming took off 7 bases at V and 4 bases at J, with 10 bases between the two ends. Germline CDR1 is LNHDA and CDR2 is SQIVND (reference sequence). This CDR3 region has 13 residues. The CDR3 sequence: CASNRQVNEKLFF. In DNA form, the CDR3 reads TGTGCCAGTAATAGACAGGTTAATGAAAAACTGTTTTTT.

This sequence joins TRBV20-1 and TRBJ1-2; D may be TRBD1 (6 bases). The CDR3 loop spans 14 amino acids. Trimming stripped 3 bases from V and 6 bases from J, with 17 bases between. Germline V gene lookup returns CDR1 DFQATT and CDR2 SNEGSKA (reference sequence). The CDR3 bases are TGCAGTGCTAGTGACACCGGGACAAGGGATGGCTACACCTTC. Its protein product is CSASDTGTRDGYTF.

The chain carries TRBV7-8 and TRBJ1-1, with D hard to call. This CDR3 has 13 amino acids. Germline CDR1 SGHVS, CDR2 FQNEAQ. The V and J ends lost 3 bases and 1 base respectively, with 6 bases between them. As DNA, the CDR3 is TGTGCCAGCAGCTTGGAGAAGAACACTGAAGCTTTCTTT. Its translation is CASSLEKNTEAFF.

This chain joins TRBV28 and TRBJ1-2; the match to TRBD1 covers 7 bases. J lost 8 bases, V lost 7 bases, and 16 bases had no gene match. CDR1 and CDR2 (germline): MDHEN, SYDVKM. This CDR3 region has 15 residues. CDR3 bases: TGTGCCAGCAAAACAGGGGAGCTGCAGGGGCGCGGCTACACCTTC. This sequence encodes CASKTGELQGRGYTF.

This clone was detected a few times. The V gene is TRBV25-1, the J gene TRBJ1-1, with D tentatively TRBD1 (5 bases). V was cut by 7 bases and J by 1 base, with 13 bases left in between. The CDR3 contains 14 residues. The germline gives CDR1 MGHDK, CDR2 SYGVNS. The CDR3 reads CASIATGGNTEAFF. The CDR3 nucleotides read TGTGCCAGCATCGCGACCGGGGGGAACACTGAAGCTTTCTTT.

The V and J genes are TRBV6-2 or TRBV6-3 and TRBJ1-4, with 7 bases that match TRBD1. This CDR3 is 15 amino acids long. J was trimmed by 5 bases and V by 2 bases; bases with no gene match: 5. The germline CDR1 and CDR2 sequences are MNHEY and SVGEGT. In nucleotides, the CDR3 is TGTGCCAGCAGTTACGGGACAGCCAACAATGAAAAACTGTTTTTT. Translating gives CASSYGTANNEKLFF.

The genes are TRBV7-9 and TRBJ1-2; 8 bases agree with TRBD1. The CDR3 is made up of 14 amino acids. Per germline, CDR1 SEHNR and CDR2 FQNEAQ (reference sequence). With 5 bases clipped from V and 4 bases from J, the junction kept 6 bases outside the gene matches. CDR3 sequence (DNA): TGTGCCAGCAGCCCACAGGGGGACCTCTATGGCTACACCTTC. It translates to CASSPQGDLYGYTF.

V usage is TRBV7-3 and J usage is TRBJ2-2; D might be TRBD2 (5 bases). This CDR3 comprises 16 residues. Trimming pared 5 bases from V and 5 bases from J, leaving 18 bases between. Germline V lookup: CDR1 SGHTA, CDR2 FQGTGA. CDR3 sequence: CASSPNRDPGTGELFF. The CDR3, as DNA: TGTGCCAGCAGCCCAAACCGGGATCCCGGTACCGGGGAGCTGTTTTTT.